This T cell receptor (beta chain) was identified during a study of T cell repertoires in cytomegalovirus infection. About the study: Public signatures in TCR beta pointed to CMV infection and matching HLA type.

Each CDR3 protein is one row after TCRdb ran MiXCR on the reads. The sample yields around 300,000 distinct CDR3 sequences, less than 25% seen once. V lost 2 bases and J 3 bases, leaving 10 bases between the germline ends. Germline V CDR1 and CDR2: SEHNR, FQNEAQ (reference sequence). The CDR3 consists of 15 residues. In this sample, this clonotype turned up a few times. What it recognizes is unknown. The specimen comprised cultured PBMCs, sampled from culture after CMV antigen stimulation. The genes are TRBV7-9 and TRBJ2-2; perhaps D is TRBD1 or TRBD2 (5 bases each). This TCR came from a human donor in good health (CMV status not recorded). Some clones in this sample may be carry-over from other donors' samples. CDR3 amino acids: CASSLRDRYTGELFF. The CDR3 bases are TGTGCCAGCAGCTTAAGGGACCGATACACCGGGGAGCTGTTTTTT.